This TCR beta chain was sequenced in a study of T-cell reconstitution after alpha-beta-depleted transplantation in children. This sample's TCRbeta library carried unique molecular identifier barcodes. TCRdb used MiXCR to reprocess the PCR reads, holding one entry per CDR3 protein. The data contain 640,000 or so distinct CDR3 sequences, roughly 15% of them seen just once; the ten biggest clones take up about 1.1%. There are a few counts of this clonotype. This CDR3 has 15 residues. Trimming cost V 6 bases and J 2 bases; bases outside gene matches: 7. The V gene's germline CDR1 is SGHRS and CDR2 YFSETQ.

The chain combines TRBV5-1 with TRBJ1-1, with 10 bases that match TRBD1. The specimen was PBMCs from the stem cell graft donor, collected from the stem cell graft. This clonotype originated in a human donor who donated a stem cell graft to a child with acute myeloid leukemia. In DNA form, the CDR3 reads TGCGCCAGCACCATGGGGACAGGGGTAAACACTGAAGCTTTCTTT. Amino acid sequence: CASTMGTGVNTEAFF.